This T cell receptor beta chain came from a study of CD8+ T cells in alopecia areata. Study information: The drug, oral tofacitinib, was given to treated patients at 5 to 10 mg twice daily.

Regarding treatment: oral pan-JAK inhibitor, 5-10 mg twice daily. Sequencing used cDNA as its template, made by extracting RNA and reverse transcribing it. Clones were read by immunoSEQ multiplex PCR, and TCRdb kept only the in-frame ones, dropping some. The sample contains some 130,000 clones, roughly 50% of which appear only once. Trimming pared 1 base from V and 7 bases from J, leaving 17 bases between. CDR3 length: 15 residues. The germline gives CDR1 SQVTM, CDR2 ANQGSEA. This receptor was identified in a human donor with alopecia areata. This sequence joins TRBV29-1 and TRBJ2-1; D not certain. The specimen was CD8+ T cells sorted from blood, collected at week 4, from a patient treated with tofacitinib. CDR3 sequence: CSVEGADQRGNEQFF. The CDR3 region has the DNA TGCAGCGTTGAAGGTGCAGACCAAAGAGGAAATGAGCAGTTCTTC.